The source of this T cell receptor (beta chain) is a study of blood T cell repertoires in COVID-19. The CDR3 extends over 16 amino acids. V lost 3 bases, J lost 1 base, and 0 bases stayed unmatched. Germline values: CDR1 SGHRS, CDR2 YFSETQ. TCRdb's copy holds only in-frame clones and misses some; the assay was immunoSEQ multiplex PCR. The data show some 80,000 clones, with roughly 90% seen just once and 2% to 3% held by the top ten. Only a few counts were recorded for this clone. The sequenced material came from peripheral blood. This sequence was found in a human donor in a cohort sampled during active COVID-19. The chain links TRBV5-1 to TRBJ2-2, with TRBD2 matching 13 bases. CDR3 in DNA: TGCGCCAGCAGCTGGACTAGCGGGGGGAACACCGGGGAGCTGTTTTTT. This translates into CASSWTSGGNTGELFF.